The 6 T cell receptor beta chains in this list originate from one sample, sequenced in a study of blood T cell repertoires in COVID-19. Sequencing was performed with immunoSEQ multiplex PCR; in TCRdb, only in-frame clones are kept and a portion is missing. The data show 180,000 or so clones, 90% seen once. The sample was peripheral blood. These receptors were obtained from a man over 45 with acute or convalescent COVID-19.

This chain links TRBV28 with TRBJ2-3; 7 bases fit TRBD1. V lost 5 bases, J lost 8 bases, and 10 bases stayed unmatched. The CDR3 has 14 residues. Germline V CDR1 and CDR2: MDHEN, SYDVKM. The CDR3 spells CASSRDSRGSTQYF. CDR3 DNA sequence: TGTGCCAGCAGTAGGGACAGCCGAGGGAGTACGCAGTATTTT. Using reference TRBV28 and TRBJ2-3 for the parts outside the CDR3, the full variable domain is DVKVTQSSRYLVKRTGEKVFLECVQDMDHENMFWYRQDPGLGLRLIYFSYDVKMKEKGDIPEGYSVSREKKERFSLILESASTNQTSMYLCASSRDSRGSTQYFGPGTRLTVL.

This clone showed up just once. The chain links TRBV12-3 or TRBV12-4 to TRBJ2-1; D remains ambiguous. This CDR3 has 13 amino acids. The V end was cut by 3 bases, the J end by 8 bases, with 11 bases between. CDR3 nucleotides: TGTGCCAGCAGTTTCGGGTCGGCGGATGAGCAGTTCTTC. Amino acid sequence: CASSFGSADEQFF.

The chain recombines TRBV6-5 with TRBJ2-5; TRBD1 is a possible D gene (5 bases). Germline values: CDR1 MNHEY, CDR2 SVGAGI. The length of the CDR3 is 15 residues. V dropped 2 bases and J dropped 4 bases, with 14 bases sitting between them. The chain's CDR3 is CASSYQTPGSETQYF. DNA of the CDR3: TGTGCCAGCAGTTACCAAACGCCAGGGTCAGAGACCCAGTACTTC.

J is TRBJ2-1 and V is TRBV15; the match to TRBD1 covers 8 bases. Germline V gene sequence: CDR1 LNHNV, CDR2 YYDKDF (reference sequence). The J segment lost 5 bases and the V segment lost 9 bases, leaving 15 bases of the junction unmatched. The CDR3 is 16 residues long. The chain's CDR3 is CATRGQGTHRDNEQFF. The DNA for the CDR3 is TGTGCCACGAGAGGACAGGGCACCCATCGCGACAATGAGCAGTTCTTC.

The chain links TRBV5-5 to TRBJ2-2, with D tentatively TRBD2 (5 bases). V was trimmed by 3 bases and J by 4 bases, leaving 16 bases between them. The CDR3 extends over 16 amino acids. CDR1 and CDR2 (germline): SGHKS, YYEKEE (reference sequence). The DNA of the CDR3 is TGTGCCAGCAGCTGGCGGATACTAGGTCCCACCGGGGAGCTGTTTTTT. This codes for CASSWRILGPTGELFF. Based on the CDR3 plus reference TRBV5-5 and TRBJ2-2, the full variable domain is DAGVTQSPTHLIKTRGQQVTLRCSPISGHKSVSWYQQVLGQGPQFIFQYYEKEERGRGNFPDRFSARQFPNYSSELNVNALLLGDSALYLCASSWRILGPTGELFFGEGSRLTVL.

This clone was counted a single time. The chain couples TRBV13 to TRBJ2-6, with D possibly being TRBD2 (5 bases). This CDR3 is built from 15 residues. V was clipped by 2 bases and J by 4 bases, with 9 bases between them. CDR1 and CDR2 (germline): PRHDT, FYEKMQ (reference sequence). The CDR3 sequence: CASSLWGEGANVLTF. CDR3 coding DNA: TGTGCCAGCAGCTTATGGGGAGAGGGGGCCAACGTCCTGACTTTC.